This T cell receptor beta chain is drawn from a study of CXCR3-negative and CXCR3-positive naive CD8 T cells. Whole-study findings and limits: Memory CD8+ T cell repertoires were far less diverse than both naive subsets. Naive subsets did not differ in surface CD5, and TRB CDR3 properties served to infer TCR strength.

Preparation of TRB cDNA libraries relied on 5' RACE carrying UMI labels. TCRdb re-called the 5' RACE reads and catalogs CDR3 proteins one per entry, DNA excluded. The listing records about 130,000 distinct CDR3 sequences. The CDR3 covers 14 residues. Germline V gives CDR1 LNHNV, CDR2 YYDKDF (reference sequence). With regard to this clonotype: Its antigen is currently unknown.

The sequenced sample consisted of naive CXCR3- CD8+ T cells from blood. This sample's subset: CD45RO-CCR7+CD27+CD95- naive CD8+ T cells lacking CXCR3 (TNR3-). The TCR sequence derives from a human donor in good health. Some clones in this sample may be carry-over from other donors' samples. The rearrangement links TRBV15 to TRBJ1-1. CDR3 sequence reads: CATSVKGPTSGAFF.